This T cell receptor (beta chain) stems from a study of T cells in localized non-small cell lung cancer. General study results and limits: Blood T cell density predicted longer survival; adjacent-lung clonality, shorter. Appearances in adjacent lung were noted for a median around 55 of the top 100 tumor clones. The study found T cell clonality highest in uninvolved adjacent lung, above tumor.

V was pared by 3 bases and J by 5 bases, with 7 bases of the junction left unmatched. This CDR3 is 15 amino acids long. Per germline, CDR1 WNHNN and CDR2 SYGVQD (reference sequence). Regarding this clone: Its antigen is as yet unknown.

Profiled with immunoSEQ multiplex PCR; TCRdb holds only in-frame clones, not every one. The data hold around 23,000 clones, with 90% observed a single time. The sequence came from a woman between 35 and 75 years old with stage I lung adenocarcinoma. The genes are TRBV10-1 and TRBJ2-7; TRBD1 aligns across 10 bases. The source material was peripheral blood, sampled before any cancer treatment. The chain's CDR3 is CASSEQDRGRNEQYF. The CDR3 DNA reads TGCGCCAGCAGTGAACAGGACAGGGGGAGGAACGAGCAGTACTTC.